The next 18 T cell receptor beta chains were all read from a single sample in a study of identical twins. TCRdb re-called the 5' RACE reads with MiXCR, one entry per CDR3 protein. The sample has 200,000 to 300,000 distinct CDR3 sequences; 5.5% to 7% are singletons. These same data were also listed under a study on yellow fever vaccine responses in identical twins.

Sequencing input: memory (CD45RO+) T cells sorted from blood. Receptor source: a woman between 18 and 29 years old in good health.

This clonotype was detected only a few times. The chain couples TRBV24-1 to TRBJ2-1; tentatively, D is TRBD1 (6 bases). Trimming removed 4 bases from V and 4 bases from J, with 16 bases in between. Per germline, CDR1 KGHDR and CDR2 SFDVKD. The CDR3 has 16 residues. Written as DNA, the CDR3 is TGTGCCACCAGTGACGCTCGGACAGCGGATTACAATGAGCAGTTCTTC. It codes for CATSDARTADYNEQFF.

This clonotype was observed a few times. V usage is TRBV21-1 and J usage is TRBJ2-1; the table's D call, TRBD1, has no DNA check behind it. TRBV21-1 is deemed a pseudogene. This CDR3 has 18 residues. Written as DNA, the CDR3 is TGTGCCAGCAGCAGGATCAGCAACAGGGGGGAGACATACAATGAGCAGTTCTTC. It codes for CASSRISNRGETYNEQFF.

This clonotype was seen at least ten times. This chain links TRBV6-4 with TRBJ2-3; 12 bases map to TRBD1. Germline loops: CDR1 MRHNA, CDR2 SNTAGT. Germline trimming cut 6 bases from V and 4 bases from J; bases unmatched to any gene: 5. The CDR3 has 15 residues. The CDR3 DNA is TGTGCCAGCAGCACCGGGACAGGGGGCCCAGATACGCAGTATTTT. It translates to CASSTGTGGPDTQYF.

The chain links TRBV12-3 or TRBV12-4 to TRBJ1-1; D ambiguous. This CDR3 has 12 residues. Trimming removed 6 bases from V and 5 bases from J, with 10 bases in between. In DNA form, the CDR3 reads TGTGCCAGCAGGAATCGGCGGACTGAAGCTTTCTTT. As protein: CASRNRRTEAFF.

This clonotype appeared a few times. V gene TRBV6-1 combines with J gene TRBJ2-7; 7 bases line up with TRBD1. CDR1 is MNHNS and CDR2 is SASEGT in the germline V gene. This CDR3 has 13 amino acids. The trim removed 6 bases at V and 6 bases at J, leaving 8 bases unmatched. CDR3 loop: CASSDGQAFEQYV. The CDR3 DNA is TGTGCCAGCAGCGACGGACAGGCTTTCGAGCAGTACGTC.

In its sample, this clonotype was seen many times. The chain employs TRBV10-3 and TRBJ2-3; 9 bases are a match to TRBD1. The J segment lost 3 bases and the V segment lost 6 bases, leaving 7 bases of the junction unmatched. This CDR3 has 15 amino acids. Germline V CDR1 and CDR2: ENHRY, SYGVKD. The CDR3, as DNA: TGTGCCATCAGGAAGGGACAGGGAGGAACAGATACGCAGTATTTT. This gives the protein CAIRKGQGGTDTQYF.

This clonotype was observed a few times. V usage is TRBV7-8 and J usage is TRBJ2-7, with a possible D match to TRBD2 (6 bases). Germline CDR1 reads SGHVS; CDR2 reads FQNEAQ. The CDR3 is 12 amino acids. Trimming left V 3 bases short and J 6 bases short, with 9 bases between. The DNA of the CDR3 is TGTGCCAGCAGCTTCGACGGGAGCGAGCAGTACTTC. Translated, it gives CASSFDGSEQYF.

This clonotype has just a few counts. V and J are TRBV6-1 and TRBJ2-1; 9 nucleotides agree with TRBD2. V lost 8 bases, J lost 3 bases, and 2 bases stayed unmatched. The CDR3 loop spans 13 amino acids. In germline, CDR1 is MNHNS, CDR2 SASEGT. CDR3: CASGLASYNEQFF. CDR3 bases: TGTGCCAGCGGACTAGCGAGCTACAATGAGCAGTTCTTC.

In this sample, this clonotype turned up a few times. V gene TRBV20-1 combines with J gene TRBJ2-1, with 11 bases identical to TRBD2. The CDR3 has 15 amino acids. Germline loops: CDR1 DFQATT, CDR2 SNEGSKA (reference sequence). After removal of 5 bases from V and 4 bases from J, the junction contained 7 bases not matched to a gene. In nucleotides, the CDR3 is TGCAGTGCTGACCCCGGGACTAGCGGATACAATGAGCAGTTCTTC. It encodes CSADPGTSGYNEQFF.

This clonotype was recorded at least ten times. The gene calls are TRBV29-1 and TRBJ2-7, with 7 bases matching TRBD1. After removal of 4 bases from V and 6 bases from J, the junction contained 9 bases not matched to a gene. This CDR3 is built from 13 residues. The germline CDR1 and CDR2 sequences are SQVTM and ANQGSEA. CDR3 DNA sequence: TGCAGCGTTGCACCGGGACAGTCGGCCGAGCAGTACTTC. This translates into CSVAPGQSAEQYF.

This clonotype was seen a handful of times. This chain joins TRBV20-1 and TRBJ2-5; weak D call: TRBD2 (6 bases). Per germline, CDR1 DFQATT and CDR2 SNEGSKA (reference sequence). The germline V and J ends were trimmed by 1 base and 5 bases, with 11 bases remaining between them. The CDR3 covers 13 residues. The DNA of the CDR3 is TGCAGTGCTAGAGTGGAGGGGCGGGAGACCCAGTACTTC. Translated, it gives CSARVEGRETQYF.

The V and J genes are TRBV11-3 and TRBJ2-7; TRBD1 matches at 8 bases. The CDR3 totals 15 residues. Looked up from germline, CDR1 is SGHNT and CDR2 is YENEEA. The ends lost 1 base at V and 3 bases at J; junction bases unmatched: 5. The CDR3 protein is CASSLAGGDHYEQYF. CDR3 coding DNA: TGTGCCAGCAGCTTAGCAGGGGGCGATCACTACGAGCAGTACTTC.

The CDR3 region has the DNA TGTGCCAGCAGTGGATTGCAGGGGGCGCACGGCTACACCTTC. Amino acid sequence: CASSGLQGAHGYTF. This chain joins TRBV2 and TRBJ1-2; 8 bases are a match to TRBD1. Germline assignment: CDR1 SNHLY and CDR2 FYNNEI. This CDR3 comprises 14 residues. V was pared by 4 bases and J by 8 bases, with 9 bases of the junction left unmatched.

In its sample, this clonotype was seen a few times. The V and J genes are TRBV6-1 and TRBJ2-5; 8 bases fit TRBD2. The CDR3 has 15 amino acids. V was pared by 5 bases and J by 2 bases, with 7 bases of the junction left unmatched. The germline gives CDR1 MNHNS, CDR2 SASEGT. For the CDR3, the DNA is TGTGCCAGCAGTCCACAGGCGGGGGGTCAAGAGACCCAGTACTTC. Translated, it gives CASSPQAGGQETQYF.

The table lists this clonotype with a few counts. This chain links TRBV28 with TRBJ2-1, with TRBD2 matching over 14 bases. This CDR3 has 18 residues. CDR1 is MDHEN and CDR2 is SYDVKM in the germline V gene. V trimming: 7 bases; J trimming: 0 bases; junction bases outside the gene matches: 8. The CDR3 spells CASTPGLAGVSSYNEQFF. The CDR3 DNA reads as TGTGCCAGCACCCCGGGACTAGCGGGAGTGAGCTCCTACAATGAGCAGTTCTTC.

This clonotype showed up just a few times. The chain joins TRBV20-1 to TRBJ2-3, with TRBD2 matching 11 bases. Trimming at V came to 3 bases and at J to 5 bases, leaving 7 bases not matched to a gene. CDR1 is DFQATT, CDR2 SNEGSKA, per germline (reference sequence). The CDR3 has 15 residues. CDR3 residues: CSASDSGRAVDTQYF. DNA of the CDR3: TGCAGTGCTAGCGATAGCGGGAGGGCCGTAGATACGCAGTATTTT.

The rearrangement uses TRBV12-5 and TRBJ1-1; D uncertain. Germline V gives CDR1 LGHNT, CDR2 FRNRAP. The CDR3 is 13 residues long. Trimming took off 1 base at V and 2 bases at J, with 5 bases between the two ends. The CDR3 region has the DNA TGTGCTAGTGGTTTGGGCTATAACACTGAAGCTTTCTTT. It is translated as CASGLGYNTEAFF.

This chain uses TRBV20-1 with TRBJ2-7; 9 bases align to TRBD2. The length of the CDR3 is 15 residues. Germline V gene lookup returns CDR1 DFQATT and CDR2 SNEGSKA (reference sequence). After removal of 1 base from V and 3 bases from J, the junction contained 7 bases not matched to a gene. DNA of the CDR3: TGCAGTGCTAGAGCAATAGCGGGAGCAAGCTACGAGCAGTACTTC. It is translated as CSARAIAGASYEQYF.